A single sample gave rise to the 8 T cell receptor beta chains below, sequenced in a study of blood T cell repertoires in COVID-19. This table comes from immunoSEQ multiplex PCR, and its TCRdb copy is limited to in-frame clones, with some not included. The sample lists more than 25,000 clones; more than 80% were seen once. Sequencing was done on a sample of peripheral blood. The receptor set was obtained from a woman aged 35 to 49 with active or convalescent COVID-19.

The rearrangement joins TRBV5-1 to TRBJ2-5, with 16 bases identical to TRBD2. Trimming at V came to 4 bases and at J to 5 bases, leaving 11 bases not matched to a gene. The CDR3 sequence is 18 residues long. Germline CDR1 and CDR2: SGHRS and YFSETQ. The CDR3 reads CASSAGTSGGGRAETQYF. CDR3 nucleotides: TGCGCCAGCAGCGCAGGGACTAGCGGGGGGGGCCGAGCGGAGACCCAGTACTTC.

The chain carries TRBV7-3 and TRBJ2-2; D gene unclear. The CDR3 spans 14 residues. Germline V gene data show CDR1 as SGHTA and CDR2 as FQGTGA. The V end lost 6 bases, the J end lost 1 base, and 9 bases lay between the germline ends. CDR3 protein: CASRPRGNTGELFF. The CDR3 DNA follows: TGTGCCAGCAGACCTAGAGGGAACACCGGGGAGCTGTTTTTT.

The chain combines TRBV19 with TRBJ2-3; tentative D call: TRBD1 (6 bases). Trimming pared 8 bases from V and 3 bases from J, leaving 18 bases between. This CDR3 region has 15 residues. The germline V gene has CDR1 LNHDA and CDR2 SQIVND (reference sequence). The CDR3, as DNA: TGTGCCAGTGGCGCGACAGGTACTATTACAGATACGCAGTATTTT. As protein: CASGATGTITDTQYF.

The chain is built from TRBV19 and TRBJ1-1; tentatively, D is TRBD1 (5 bases). Germline lookup yields CDR1 LNHDA and CDR2 SQIVND (reference sequence). The V and J ends lost 8 bases and 4 bases respectively, with 26 bases between them. The CDR3 runs 17 residues. The CDR3 reads CASLPPTTAGLTTEAFF. The CDR3 DNA sequence: TGTGCCAGTCTCCCCCCCACGACGGCAGGGCTGACCACTGAAGCTTTCTTT.

The V call is TRBV7-9, the J call TRBJ2-2, with D tentatively TRBD1 (5 bases). CDR3 length equals 19 residues. Germline CDR1 reads SEHNR; CDR2 reads FQNEAQ (reference sequence). V was clipped by 1 base and J by 0 bases, with 18 bases between them. The CDR3 sequence: CASSLVPLQVGANTGELFF. The CDR3 DNA is TGTGCCAGCAGCTTAGTCCCATTACAGGTTGGGGCGAACACCGGGGAGCTGTTTTTT.

The chain carries TRBV18 and TRBJ2-5; 10 nucleotides match TRBD1. With 1 base clipped from V and 2 bases from J, the junction kept 4 bases outside the gene matches. There are 16 residues in the CDR3. Germline CDR1 is KGHSH and CDR2 is LQKENI. In nucleotides, the CDR3 is TGTGCCAGCTCACCACGACAGGGGGCTCTGCAAGAGACCCAGTACTTC. Translation gives CASSPRQGALQETQYF.

This sequence joins TRBV7-9 and TRBJ1-5; D call uncertain. Germline CDR1 SEHNR, CDR2 FQNEAQ (reference sequence). V lost 1 base and J 4 bases, leaving 11 bases between the germline ends. The CDR3 is 15 residues long. In nucleotides, the CDR3 is TGTGCCAGCAGCTTAGGGAGCAACCTTAATCAGCCCCAGCATTTT. Amino acid sequence: CASSLGSNLNQPQHF.

DNA of the CDR3: TGTGCCAGCAGCTTAGATCAGGGGGCGCGGACTGAAGCTTTCTTT. It encodes CASSLDQGARTEAFF. This chain uses TRBV7-9 with TRBJ1-1; TRBD1 matches 8 bases. Germline V gives CDR1 SEHNR, CDR2 FQNEAQ (reference sequence). V was pared by 1 base and J by 5 bases, with 6 bases of the junction left unmatched. The CDR3 is made up of 15 amino acids.